The clone carrying this T cell receptor (beta chain) was detected only a few times. The entry originates in a study of cytomegalovirus exposure and HLA in healthy donors. Study in general: Around 85 million unique TCR sequences came from HLA-typed donors in an early release.

Amplification used 60 Vbeta primers and 13 Jbeta primers. This table comes from immunoSEQ multiplex PCR, and its TCRdb copy is limited to in-frame clones, with some not included. The profile shows about 120,000 clones, approximately 79% of them singletons. The material sequenced was PBMCs. The TCR sequence derives from a man aged 30 to 45 in good health and CMV-seronegative.

DNA of the CDR3: TGTGCCAGCAGCGTCTTAATCTACGAGCAGTACTTC. It translates to CASSVLIYEQYF. The gene calls are TRBV2 and TRBJ2-7; D remains unclear. The CDR3 extends over 12 amino acids. Per germline, CDR1 SNHLY and CDR2 FYNNEI. V was trimmed by 6 bases and J by 3 bases, leaving 9 bases between them.